Sequencing of this TCR beta chain was carried out in a study of blood T cells in healthy people across ages (dated by TCRdb to between 2014 and 2017). Study-level background: Template switching captured roughly one uniquely barcoded TCR beta cDNA molecule per two T cells in model experiments. Using deep sequencing normalized with unique cDNA molecular identifiers, the study measured how TCR beta repertoire diversity changes with age. Donors were grouped into four age groups: young (average about 15 years), middle-aged (about 40), aged (around 56) and long-lived (about 89). To avoid experimental bias, donors of different ages were distributed randomly across sequencing lanes. Two additional independent replicas of 1 million unique cDNA reads from the same blood draw were analyzed for two donors (one aged 18 to 30 and one aged 80 or older).

The germline V gene specifies ENHRY as CDR1 and SYGVKD as CDR2. Its CDR3 holds 14 amino acids, cysteine through phenylalanine. The sequence is cut down to CDR3 DNA, 42 bases in frame from base 1. V lost 8 bases and J lost 4 bases; the stretch between them is 14 bases long. The library was made by 5' RACE. For sequencing, an Illumina HiSeq 2500 was employed. The second PCR ran for about 6 to 11 cycles and used a J-beta primer mix along with a sample-barcoded 5' primer. A unique molecular identifier was introduced onto each TCR beta cDNA molecule by a template-switch 5' adaptor carrying 12 random nucleotides. Each sample yielded at least 2.5 million CDR3-containing paired-end reads. First-strand cDNA synthesis was performed from all RNA using the Mint cDNA synthesis kit, with priming by a TRBC-specific oligonucleotide. Following uracil-DNA glycosylase treatment, a first 18-cycle PCR with universal primers M1SS and BC2_uni_R was performed on all cDNA. From the authors' description of their analysis: For normalization, 1 million high-quality reads were randomly selected from each sample, with every read carrying a distinct molecular identifier. Instead of being binned into consensus sequences, reads with shared molecular identifiers were discarded. CDR3 identification, clonotype clustering and error correction used MiTCR with a Q25 quality threshold and the strictest error-elimination algorithm. A nonparametric unseen species model with Euler transformation was used to estimate lower-bound total TCR beta diversity. Using fastp at Q25 and MiXCR, TCRdb reprocessed the public reads and kept productive beta chains. Identical CDR3 proteins give one entry, which carries the most common genes and DNA. TCRdb assigned the V and J calls; the authors' analysis was not used. The sample table contains under 1,000,000 distinct CDR3 sequences; only one count was recorded for around 36% of them. The ten most abundant clones make up approximately 13% of the sample.

For this clonotype: Its antigen remains undetermined. Qualities for individual bases were not recorded, and no much larger clone is one base off.

The roughly 37 donors, aged about 6 to 100 years, were systemically healthy Caucasian individuals from Russia. Roughly 9 milliliters of peripheral blood were drawn from each donor into EDTA-treated Vacutainer tubes. Ficoll-Paque density-gradient centrifugation was used to isolate PBMCs, with at least 7 million obtained per sample. Total RNA was extracted from PBMCs with Trizol reagent, with at least 6 micrograms obtained per sample. For every donor, flow cytometry on a PBMC aliquot measured the percentage of naive CD45RAhigh/CD27high T cells. What the study reported, not specific to this receptor: The long-lived group showed more naive CD4+ T cells, fewer expanded clones and increased TCR diversity than the aged group, suggesting age selection. Donor CMV infection status was unknown, potentially confounding age-related changes in expanded clonotypes. Conclusive comparison of naive and antigen-experienced compartments was prevented by the profiling of bulk unsorted PBMCs. As age increased, observed TCR beta diversity per million T cells dropped in a roughly linear way, and a significant reduction was already evident by age 40. A strong correlation was found between observed TCR beta diversity and the percentage of naive T cells measured by flow cytometry. Total diversity estimates from one million sequenced T cells were considered lower bounds and underestimates.

Recombination joined TRBV10-3 with TRBJ2-2, with no confidently assigned D gene. Sequencing was performed on blood. This clonotype originated in a man aged 18 to 30 in good health. The CDR3 loop reads CAILLIRRTGELFF. The nucleotides read TGTGCCATCTTGCTTATACGGCGCACCGGGGAGCTGTTTTTT.